Shown below are 12 T cell receptor beta chains from a single sample sequenced in a study of T-cell memory formation after mild COVID-19. TCRdb passed the 5' RACE reads through MiXCR, listing each CDR3 protein once. In the table there are about 140,000 distinct CDR3 sequences, 11% to 15% of which are singletons. The sample comprised PBMCs or a T cell subset sorted from them (not recorded which). Every receptor here comes from an adult woman who had mild COVID-19 (a few samples of this study predate the infection). Cell type and time point are not known.

This clonotype was seen repeatedly, ten times or more. The rearrangement links TRBV18 to TRBJ2-7, with 10 nucleotides matching TRBD1. Germline assignment: CDR1 KGHSH and CDR2 LQKENI. The CDR3 runs 14 residues. V shed 3 bases and J 5 bases; nucleotides not matched to a gene: 4. Written as DNA, the CDR3 is TGTGCCAGCTCACCTGGGACAGGGGTGGACGAGCAGTACTTC. Protein sequence: CASSPGTGVDEQYF.

This clonotype was observed a handful of times. This chain connects TRBV4-1 to TRBJ1-5; 7 bases are a match to TRBD1. J was trimmed by 0 bases and V by 0 bases; bases with no gene match: 14. Germline V gene lookup returns CDR1 MGHRA and CDR2 YSYEKL. The CDR3 has 20 residues. The CDR3 DNA is TGCGCCAGCAGCCAAGACGGAGGCGGGACAGCAGTGTATAGCAATCAGCCCCAGCATTTT. Protein sequence: CASSQDGGGTAVYSNQPQHF.

This clonotype was seen ten or more times. V is TRBV6-5 and J is TRBJ2-1; 9 nucleotides agree with TRBD1. Trimming at V came to 4 bases and at J to 11 bases, leaving 12 bases not matched to a gene. Germline CDR1 is MNHEY and CDR2 is SVGAGI. This CDR3 contains 15 residues. The CDR3 region has the DNA TGTGCCAGCAGTTCCCCGGGACAGGGATGGGTTCAGCAGTTCTTC. This encodes CASSSPGQGWVQQFF.

This clonotype was seen a handful of times. The rearrangement joins TRBV7-8 to TRBJ2-7, with a weak D call TRBD1 (5 bases). Germline V gene data show CDR1 as SGHVS and CDR2 as FQNEAQ. The CDR3 is 12 residues long. The V and J ends lost 3 bases and 5 bases respectively, with 8 bases between them. CDR3 coding DNA: TGTGCCAGCAGCTTCGCAGGGAACGAGCAGTACTTC. It encodes CASSFAGNEQYF.

This clonotype was seen only a few times. The chain joins TRBV20-1 to TRBJ1-2; D perhaps matches TRBD1 (6 bases). Trimming took 2 bases from V and 3 from J, leaving 16 bases between them. Germline V lookup: CDR1 DFQATT, CDR2 SNEGSKA (reference sequence). CDR3 length: 15 amino acids. CDR3 amino acids: CSARTTISGDYGYTF. CDR3 bases: TGCAGTGCTAGAACCACCATATCAGGGGACTATGGCTACACCTTC.

The chain couples TRBV3-1 to TRBJ2-3; D uncertain. The V gene's germline CDR1 is LGHDT and CDR2 YNNKEL (reference sequence). Trimming removed 6 bases from V and 2 bases from J, with 12 bases in between. The CDR3 length is 14 residues. The DNA of the CDR3 is TGTGCCAGCAGAAAAGAAGAGGCCACAGATACGCAGTATTTT. It codes for CASRKEEATDTQYF.

The J gene is TRBJ1-1, the V gene TRBV7-9; D gene uncertain. Looked up from germline, CDR1 is SEHNR and CDR2 is FQNEAQ (reference sequence). This CDR3 has 12 amino acids. Between the trimmed V and J ends, which lost 7 bases and 0 bases, there was a span of 6 bases. The CDR3: CASTWLNTEAFF. In nucleotides, the CDR3 is TGTGCCAGCACCTGGCTGAACACTGAAGCTTTCTTT.

In its sample, this clonotype was seen a few times. V is TRBV2 and J is TRBJ1-5; 7 positions match TRBD1. This CDR3 is built from 13 residues. The ends lost 5 bases at V and 9 bases at J; junction bases unmatched: 7. Germline V gene data show CDR1 as SNHLY and CDR2 as FYNNEI. The CDR3 is CASSRGGPGPQHF. The CDR3 DNA follows: TGTGCCAGCAGTAGAGGGGGCCCGGGGCCCCAGCATTTT.

This chain connects TRBV29-1 to TRBJ1-1; D is possibly TRBD1 (5 bases). The CDR3 runs to 12 residues. Per germline, CDR1 SQVTM and CDR2 ANQGSEA. Deletions cut 6 bases from V and 4 bases from J, with 12 bases between. CDR3 protein: CSVHQGGTEAFF. The DNA for the CDR3 is TGCAGCGTGCACCAGGGTGGCACTGAAGCTTTCTTT.

This clonotype was counted a few times. This chain uses TRBV29-1 with TRBJ2-2; TRBD1 is a possible D gene (6 bases). The CDR3 extends over 12 amino acids. The ends were cut back, 6 bases at V and 6 bases at J, with 11 bases in the middle. Germline-derived CDR1 and CDR2 are SQVTM and ANQGSEA. Here the CDR3 reads CSVRGQPGELFF. CDR3 DNA: TGCAGCGTGAGGGGACAACCCGGGGAGCTGTTTTTT.

This clonotype was found a few times. V and J are TRBV20-1 and TRBJ2-7; a weak D match, TRBD2 (6 bases). CDR1 and CDR2 from the germline V gene are DFQATT and SNEGSKA (reference sequence). CDR3 length equals 11 residues. V dropped 3 bases and J dropped 6 bases, with 9 bases sitting between them. The CDR3 reads CSASLGGEQYF. The CDR3 nucleotides are TGCAGTGCTAGTTTGGGGGGCGAGCAGTACTTC.

The rearrangement links TRBV5-1 to TRBJ2-7; 9 bases map to TRBD2. The germline gives CDR1 SGHRS, CDR2 YFSETQ. The CDR3 has 16 residues. V lost 3 bases, J lost 0 bases, and 7 bases stayed unmatched. The DNA for the CDR3 is TGCGCCAGCAGCTGGCTGGAGCGGGAGGTCTCCTACGAGCAGTACTTC. It encodes CASSWLEREVSYEQYF. The full variable domain, in which reference TRBV5-1 and TRBJ2-7 provide the parts outside the CDR3, is KAGVTQTPRYLIKTRGQQVTLSCSPISGHRSVSWYQQTPGQGLQFLFEYFSETQRNKGNFPGRFSGRQFSNSRSEMNVSTLELGDSALYLCASSWLEREVSYEQYFGPGTRLTVT.